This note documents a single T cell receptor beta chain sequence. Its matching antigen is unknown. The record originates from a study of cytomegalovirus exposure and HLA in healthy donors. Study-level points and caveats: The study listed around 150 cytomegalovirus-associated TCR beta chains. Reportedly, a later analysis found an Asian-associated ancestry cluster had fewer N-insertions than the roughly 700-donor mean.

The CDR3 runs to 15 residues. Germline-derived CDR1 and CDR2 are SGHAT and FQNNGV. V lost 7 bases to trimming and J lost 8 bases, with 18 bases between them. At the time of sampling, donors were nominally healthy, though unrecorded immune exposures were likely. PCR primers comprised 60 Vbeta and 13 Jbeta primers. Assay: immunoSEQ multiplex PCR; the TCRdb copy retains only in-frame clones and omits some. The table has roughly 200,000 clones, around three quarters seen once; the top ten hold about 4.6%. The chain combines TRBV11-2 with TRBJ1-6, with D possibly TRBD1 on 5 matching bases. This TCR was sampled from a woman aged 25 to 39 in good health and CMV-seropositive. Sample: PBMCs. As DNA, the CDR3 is TGTGCCAGCAAAGACAGCGGGCGGAGCTATTCACCCCTCCACTTT. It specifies CASKDSGRSYSPLHF.